The clone carrying this TCR beta chain was picked up a small number of times. No antigen is known for it. One heparinised blood draw, averaging roughly 0.11 L, came from each donor. CD45RO/CCR7/CD25/CD127/CD95/CD27 staining was used to isolate CD4+ naive, central memory, regulatory and stem cell-like memory cells by sorting. These data belong to a study of beta chain features in type 1 diabetes. Findings and limits, study-wide: Compared to healthy donors, patients appeared to have naive, central memory and Treg TCRB repertoires that were more alike. There was a moderate but significant shortening of TCRB CDR3s in all four CD4+ subsets of Type 1 diabetes patients.

CDR1 SNHLY and CDR2 FYNNEI come from the germline V gene. Trimming cost V 2 bases and J 10 bases, with 11 bases left between them. The CDR3 is made up of 12 amino acids. Expressed TCRB transcripts were sequenced because the entire RNA isolate underwent reverse transcription. TCRdb's copy holds only in-frame clones and misses some; the assay was immunoSEQ multiplex PCR. The data contain hundreds of thousands of clones, around 9.7% of them singletons. The chain combines TRBV2 with TRBJ1-1; D is undetermined. The source material was central memory CD4+ T cells from blood. The sequence was collected from a man between 25 and 39 years old with type 1 diabetes. CDR3: CASSESSEGAFF. CDR3 nucleotide sequence: TGTGCCAGCAGTGAATCCTCTGAGGGAGCTTTCTTT. The full variable domain, in which reference TRBV2 and TRBJ1-1 provide the parts outside the CDR3, is EPEVTQTPSHQVTQMGQEVILRCVPISNHLYFYWYRQILGQKVEFLVSFYNNEISEKSEIFDDQFSVERPDGSNFTLKIRSTKLEDSAMYFCASSESSEGAFFGQGTRLTVV.